This entry is about one T cell receptor beta chain. Its antigen is not identified. Being one base from a much bigger clone, this may be a read error. By quantitative 5'-RACE with molecular barcodes, the TCR beta libraries were made. TCRdb re-called the 5' RACE reads through MiXCR, storing one row per CDR3 protein. Of 180,000 or so distinct CDR3 sequences in the sample, around 10% are singletons; the top ten hold roughly 28%. Trimming shortened V by 4 bases and J by 4 bases, and 15 bases separated the two germline ends. This CDR3 is 15 amino acids long. Germline assignment: CDR1 SGHRS and CDR2 YFSETQ. These data come from a study of CD8 T cells in ankylosing spondylitis. Study results and caveats: Reportedly, disease-linked clones are significantly enriched in ankylosing spondylitis patients' matched synovial fluid. Made up of eight highly homologous variants, a TCR beta motif appeared characteristic of ankylosing spondylitis blood. In the blood and synovial fluid of reactive arthritis, some motif variants had been previously reported.

The clonotype originates from a male donor with ankylosing spondylitis or in good health (not recorded which). The genes are TRBV5-1 and TRBJ1-5; D may be TRBD1 (5 bases). The sample consisted of blood, either unsorted or a sorted T cell fraction (not recorded which). CDR3 residues: CASSPGDSENQPQHF. The CDR3 DNA is TGCGCCAGCAGCCCAGGAGACAGTGAAAATCAGCCCCAGCATTTT. Drawing the rest from reference TRBV5-1 and TRBJ1-5, the complete variable domain is KAGVTQTPRYLIKTRGQQVTLSCSPISGHRSVSWYQQTPGQGLQFLFEYFSETQRNKGNFPGRFSGRQFSNSRSEMNVSTLELGDSALYLCASSPGDSENQPQHFGDGTRLSIL.